This note documents a single T cell receptor (beta chain) sequence. Its antigen is currently unknown. The V segment lost 5 bases and the J segment 9 bases; nucleotides outside the gene matches: 17. Germline lookup yields CDR1 MNHNS and CDR2 SASEGT. The CDR3 runs to 16 residues. Cyclophosphamide on days +3 and +4 followed busulfan-fludarabine conditioning and a marrow graft. This entry is derived from a study of T cells after posttransplantation cyclophosphamide. Assay used: immunoSEQ multiplex PCR; TCRdb lists only in-frame clones, some missing. The sample lists about 43,000 clones; roughly 91% were seen once. Whole-study findings and limits: Blood and skin or GI T cell repertoires showed limited TRB overlap. Recipient CMV seropositivity and CMV reactivation strongly tracked TRB clonality.

The chain employs TRBV6-1 and TRBJ2-7, with TRBD1 identical over 9 bases. Material: PBMCs, obtained about 64 days after allogeneic stem cell transplant with posttransplant cyclophosphamide. The source is a male patient between 55 and 70 years old who received an allogeneic stem cell transplant from a related donor and was CMV-positive. Part of the T cell pool may stem from the graft donor. CDR3 loop: CASSQGLGQGFGVQYV. CDR3 coding DNA: TGTGCCAGCAGTCAAGGCCTGGGACAGGGTTTTGGCGTGCAGTACGTC.